This T cell receptor (beta chain) came from a study of CD8 T cells in ankylosing spondylitis (dated by TCRdb to 2016 to 2017). Concerning the study at large: The study set out to find disease-linked TCR variants by profiling T cell receptor beta repertoires in ankylosing spondylitis patients and healthy donors. The full study cohort was made up of 20 to 25 ankylosing spondylitis patients and 108 healthy donors. Samples of peripheral blood were taken, and for ankylosing spondylitis patients, synovial fluid was collected as well. Beyond this particular receptor, the publication reports: The disease-linked clones were reported as significantly enriched in matched synovial fluid samples from ankylosing spondylitis patients. The disease-linked clones had a CD8+ phenotype and were found at relatively low frequencies in peripheral blood. A TCR beta motif made up of seven or eight highly homologous amino acid variants appeared to be characteristic of blood from ankylosing spondylitis patients. Some motif variants were previously reported in synovial fluid and blood of reactive arthritis patients, suggesting common disease-initiation mechanisms.

Trimming takes 6 bases off V and 1 base off J; junction bases not matched to a gene: 5. Reading from cysteine to phenylalanine, the CDR3 counts 14 amino acids. The entry retains the CDR3 DNA only, 42 bases that are in frame from base 1. Taken from the germline V gene, the CDR1 and CDR2 loops are SGHAT and FQNNGV. These reads were obtained on an Illumina HiSeq 2500. Quantitative 5'-RACE with molecular barcodes was used to prepare TCR beta libraries. The original pipeline was this. Disease-linked TCR variants were identified with a new computational method built on a probabilistic model of VDJ rearrangement. TCRdb reran the public reads through fastp at Q25 and MiXCR, keeping productive beta chains. CDR3 protein duplicates are merged, each entry listing the most common genes and DNA. TCRdb, not the authors, supplied the V and J calls. The sample contains about 320,000 distinct CDR3 sequences, roughly 11% of them found a single time. Jointly, the top ten make up roughly 9% of the sample.

For this clonotype: Its antigen remains undetermined. No quality values exist for individual bases; no much larger clone is one base distant.

The specimen was blood, either unsorted or a sorted T cell fraction (not recorded which). The sequence was collected from a female donor with ankylosing spondylitis or in good health (not recorded which). The V and J genes are TRBV11-2 and TRBJ1-2; 7 central bases correspond to TRBD1. For the CDR3, the sequence is CASRSGTVNYGYTF. The nucleotide sequence is TGTGCCAGCAGGTCCGGGACAGTTAACTATGGCTACACCTTC.